This T cell receptor (beta chain) comes out of a study of shared clonotypes between healthy human individuals. Overall study results and limits: Relative to clonotypes present in all four donors, those not shared had lower generation probabilities.

Profiling relied on immunoSEQ multiplex PCR, and the TCRdb table lists in-frame clones only, not all of them. The repertoire holds some 650,000 clones, approximately 97% seen once, with roughly 0.05% in the top ten. On this clone: Antigen specificity is unknown.

The CDR3 sequence is 15 residues long. The germline CDR1 and CDR2 sequences are SQVTM and ANQGSEA. With 4 bases removed from V and 2 bases from J, the gap between germline ends came to 14 bases. The sequencing sample was made of naive CD4+ T cells sorted from blood. Subset of the sample: CD45RA+ positively selected. The source of this sequence is a woman in her twenties or thirties in good health. The rearrangement uses TRBV29-1 and TRBJ2-2, with D perhaps matching TRBD1 (5 bases). CDR3 sequence (DNA): TGCAGCGTTGCGCGCAGGGCCCTAAACACCGGGGAGCTGTTTTTT. Protein: CSVARRALNTGELFF.